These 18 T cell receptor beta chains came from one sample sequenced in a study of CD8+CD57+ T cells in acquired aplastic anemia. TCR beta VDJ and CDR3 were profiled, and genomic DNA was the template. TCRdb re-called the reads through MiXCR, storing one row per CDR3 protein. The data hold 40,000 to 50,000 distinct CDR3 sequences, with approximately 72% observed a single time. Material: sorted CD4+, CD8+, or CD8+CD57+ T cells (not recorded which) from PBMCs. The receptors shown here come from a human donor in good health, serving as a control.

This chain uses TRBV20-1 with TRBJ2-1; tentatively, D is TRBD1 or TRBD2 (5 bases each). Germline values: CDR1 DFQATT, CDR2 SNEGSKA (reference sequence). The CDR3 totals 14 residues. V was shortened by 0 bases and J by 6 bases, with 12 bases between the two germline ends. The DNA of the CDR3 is TGCAGTGCTAGAGATCAGAGGGGCGTCAATGAGCAGTTCTTC. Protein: CSARDQRGVNEQFF.

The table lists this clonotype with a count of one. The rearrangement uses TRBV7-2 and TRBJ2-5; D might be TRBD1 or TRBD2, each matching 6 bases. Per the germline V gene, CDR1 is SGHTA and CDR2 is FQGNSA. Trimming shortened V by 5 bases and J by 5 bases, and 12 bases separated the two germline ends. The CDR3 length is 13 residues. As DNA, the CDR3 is TGTGCCAGCAGCCGGGGGCAGCGGGAGACCCAGTACTTC. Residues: CASSRGQRETQYF. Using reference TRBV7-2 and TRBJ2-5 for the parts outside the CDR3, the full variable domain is GAGVSQSPSNKVTEKGKDVELRCDPISGHTALYWYRQSLGQGLEFLIYFQGNSAPDKSGLPSDRFSAERTGGSVSTLTIQRTQQEDSAVYLCASSRGQRETQYFGPGTRLLVL.

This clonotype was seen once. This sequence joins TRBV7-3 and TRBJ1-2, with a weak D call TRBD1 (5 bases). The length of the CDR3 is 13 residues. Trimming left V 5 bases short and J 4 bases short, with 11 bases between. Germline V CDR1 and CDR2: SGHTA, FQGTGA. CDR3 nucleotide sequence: TGTGCCAGCAGCCGAGGGGTGAGCTATGGCTACACCTTC. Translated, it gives CASSRGVSYGYTF.

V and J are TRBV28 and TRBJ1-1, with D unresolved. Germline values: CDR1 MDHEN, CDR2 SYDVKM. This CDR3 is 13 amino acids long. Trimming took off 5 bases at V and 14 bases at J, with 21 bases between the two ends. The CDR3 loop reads CASSPSPYLGVFF. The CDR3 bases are TGTGCCAGCAGTCCAAGCCCATATCTAGGAGTGTTCTTT.

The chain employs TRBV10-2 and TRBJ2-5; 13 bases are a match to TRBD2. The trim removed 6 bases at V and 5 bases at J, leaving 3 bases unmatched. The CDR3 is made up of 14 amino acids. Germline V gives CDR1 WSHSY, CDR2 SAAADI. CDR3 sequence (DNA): TGCGCCAGCAGCGGGACTAGCGGGGTGGAGACCCAGTACTTC. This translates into CASSGTSGVETQYF.

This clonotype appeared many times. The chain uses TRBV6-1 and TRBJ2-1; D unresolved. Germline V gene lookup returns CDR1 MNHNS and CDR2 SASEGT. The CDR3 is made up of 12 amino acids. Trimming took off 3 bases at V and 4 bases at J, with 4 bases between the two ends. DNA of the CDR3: TGTGCCAGCAGTGACAGGTACAATGAGCAGTTCTTC. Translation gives CASSDRYNEQFF.

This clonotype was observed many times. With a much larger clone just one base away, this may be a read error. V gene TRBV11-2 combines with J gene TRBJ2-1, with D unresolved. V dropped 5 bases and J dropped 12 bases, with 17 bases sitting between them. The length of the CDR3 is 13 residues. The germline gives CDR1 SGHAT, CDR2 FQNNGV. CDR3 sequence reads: CASSGWSVKVQFF. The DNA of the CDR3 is TGTGCCAGCAGCGGATGGTCGGTAAAGGTGCAGTTCTTC. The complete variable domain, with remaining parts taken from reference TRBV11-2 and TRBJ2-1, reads EAGVAQSPRYKIIEKRQSVAFWCNPISGHATLYWYQQILGQGPKLLIQFQNNGVVDDSQLPKDRFSAERLKGVDSTLKIQPAKLEDSAVYLCASSGWSVKVQFFGPGTRLTVL.

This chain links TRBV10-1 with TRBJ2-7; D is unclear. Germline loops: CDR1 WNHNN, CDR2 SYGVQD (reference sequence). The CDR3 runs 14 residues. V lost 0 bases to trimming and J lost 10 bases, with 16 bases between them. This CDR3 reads CASSESTGVAPQYF. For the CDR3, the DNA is TGCGCCAGCAGTGAGTCGACTGGGGTTGCACCTCAGTACTTC.

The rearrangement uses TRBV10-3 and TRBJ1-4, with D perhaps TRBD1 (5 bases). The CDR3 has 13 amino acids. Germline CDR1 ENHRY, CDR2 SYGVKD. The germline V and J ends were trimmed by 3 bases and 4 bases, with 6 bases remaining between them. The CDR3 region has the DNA TGTGCCATCAGTGATCAGGGTAATGAAAAACTGTTTTTT. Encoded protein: CAISDQGNEKLFF.

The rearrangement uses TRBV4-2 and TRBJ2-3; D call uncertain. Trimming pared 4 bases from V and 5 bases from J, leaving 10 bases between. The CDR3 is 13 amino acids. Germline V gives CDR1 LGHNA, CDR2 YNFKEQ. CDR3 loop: CASSPEVGDTQYF. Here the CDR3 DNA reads TGTGCCAGCAGCCCAGAAGTGGGAGATACGCAGTATTTT.

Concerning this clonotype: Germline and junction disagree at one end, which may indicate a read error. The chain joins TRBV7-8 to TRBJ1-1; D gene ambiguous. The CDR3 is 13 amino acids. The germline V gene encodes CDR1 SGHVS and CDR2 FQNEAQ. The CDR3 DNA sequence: TGTGCCAGCAGCTTAGCTTTATACACTGAAGCTCTCTTT. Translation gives CASSLALYTEALF.

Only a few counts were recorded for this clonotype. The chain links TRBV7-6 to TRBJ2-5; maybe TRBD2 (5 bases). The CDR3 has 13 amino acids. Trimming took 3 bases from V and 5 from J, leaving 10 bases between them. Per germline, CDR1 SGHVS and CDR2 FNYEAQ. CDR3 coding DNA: TGTGCCAGCAGCTTTTTCGGCGGGGAGACCCAGTACTTC. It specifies CASSFFGGETQYF.

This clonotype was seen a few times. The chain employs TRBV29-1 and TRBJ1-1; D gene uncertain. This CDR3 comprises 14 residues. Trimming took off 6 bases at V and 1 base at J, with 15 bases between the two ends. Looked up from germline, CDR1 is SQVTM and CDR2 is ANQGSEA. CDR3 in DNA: TGCAGCGTAGACCCCCGGGGTGGGAACACTGAAGCTTTCTTT. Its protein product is CSVDPRGGNTEAFF.

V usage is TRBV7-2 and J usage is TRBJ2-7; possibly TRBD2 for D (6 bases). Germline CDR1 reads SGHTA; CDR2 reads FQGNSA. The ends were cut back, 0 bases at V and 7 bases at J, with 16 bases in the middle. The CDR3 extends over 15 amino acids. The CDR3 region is CASSLAAGLLGEQYF. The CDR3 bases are TGTGCCAGCAGCTTAGCGGCGGGGCTCTTGGGAGAGCAGTACTTC.

As DNA, the CDR3 is TGTGCCAGCCGCTACTCGGACGGTAGCTCCTACGAGCAGTACGTC. This sequence encodes CASRYSDGSSYEQYV. The chain uses TRBV7-2 and TRBJ2-7; D uncertain. This CDR3 contains 15 residues. Trimming cost V 8 bases and J 0 bases, with 17 bases left between them. The germline V gene encodes CDR1 SGHTA and CDR2 FQGNSA.

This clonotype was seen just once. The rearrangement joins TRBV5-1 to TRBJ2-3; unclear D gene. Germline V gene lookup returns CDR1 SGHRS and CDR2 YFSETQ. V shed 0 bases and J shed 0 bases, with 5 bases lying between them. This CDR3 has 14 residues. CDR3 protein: CASSLVVSTDTQYF. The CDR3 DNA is TGCGCCAGCAGCTTGGTAGTCAGCACAGATACGCAGTATTTT.

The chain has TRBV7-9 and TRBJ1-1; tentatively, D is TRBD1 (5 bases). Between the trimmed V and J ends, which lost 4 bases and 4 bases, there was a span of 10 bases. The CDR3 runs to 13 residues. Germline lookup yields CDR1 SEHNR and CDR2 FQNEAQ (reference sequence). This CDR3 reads CASSSGLFTEAFF. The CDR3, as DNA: TGTGCCAGCAGCTCGGGGCTTTTCACTGAAGCTTTCTTT.

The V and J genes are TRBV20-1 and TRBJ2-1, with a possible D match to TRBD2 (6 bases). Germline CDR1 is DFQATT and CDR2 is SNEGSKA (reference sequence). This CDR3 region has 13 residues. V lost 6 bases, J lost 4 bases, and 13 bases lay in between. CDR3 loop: CSAVSGEYNEQFF. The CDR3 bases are TGCAGTGCCGTCTCGGGGGAGTACAATGAGCAGTTCTTC.